There are a few counts of the clone carrying this T cell receptor (beta chain). Its target is unknown. These data belong to a study of T cell repertoires in cytomegalovirus infection. The CDR3 sequence is 16 residues long. Germline CDR1 LNHDA, CDR2 SQIVND (reference sequence). Trimming removed 3 bases from V and 5 bases from J, with 18 bases in between. TCRdb processed the reads anew with MiXCR; each CDR3 protein has one entry. This table holds about 830,000 distinct CDR3 sequences, approximately 30% found once. The origin of this receptor is a human donor in good health (CMV status not recorded). Some clones in this sample may be carry-over from other donors' samples. The sample consisted of cultured CD8+ T cells from PBMCs, taken from culture after CMV antigen stimulation. The gene calls are TRBV19 and TRBJ2-3, with a possible D match to TRBD1 (5 bases). This chain's CDR3 is CASSMSVLQAIDTQYF. The CDR3 DNA follows: TGTGCCAGTAGTATGTCAGTTCTACAGGCCATAGATACGCAGTATTTT.